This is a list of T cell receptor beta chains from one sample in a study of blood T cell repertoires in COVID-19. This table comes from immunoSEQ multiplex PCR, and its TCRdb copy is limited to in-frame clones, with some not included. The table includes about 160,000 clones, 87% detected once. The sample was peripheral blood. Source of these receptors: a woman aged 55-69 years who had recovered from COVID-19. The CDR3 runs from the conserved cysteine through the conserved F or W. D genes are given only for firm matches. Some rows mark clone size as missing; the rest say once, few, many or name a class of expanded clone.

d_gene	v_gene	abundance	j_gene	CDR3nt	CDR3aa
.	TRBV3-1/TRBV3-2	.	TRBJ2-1	TGTGCCAGCAGCCAAGGCGTCGGGGAGCAGTTCTTC	CASSQGVGEQFF
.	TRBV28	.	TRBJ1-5	TGTGCCAGCGAGGGACTGTTTGGGTGGCCCCAGCATTTT	CASEGLFGWPQHF
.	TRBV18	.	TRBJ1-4	TGTGCCAGCTCACGGAGTGAAAAACTGTTTTTT	CASSRSEKLFF
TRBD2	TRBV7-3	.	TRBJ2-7	TGTGCCAGCAGCTTACGAGGCCTAGCGGGGGGGCCCCCCTACGAGCAGTACTTC	CASSLRGLAGGPPYEQYF
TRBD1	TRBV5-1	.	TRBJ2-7	TGCGCCAGCAGCTTGGCCGACAGGGTGGAGCAGTACTTC	CASSLADRVEQYF
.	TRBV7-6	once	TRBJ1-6	TGTGCCAGCAGCTTTCAGGGGCTCCCGTATTCACCCCTCCACTTT	CASSFQGLPYSPLHF
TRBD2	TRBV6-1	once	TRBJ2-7	TGTGCCAGCAGTGAAAAGTTAACGGGGGGATCCTACGAGCAGTACTTC	CASSEKLTGGSYEQYF
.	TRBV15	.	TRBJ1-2	TGTGCCACCAGCAGAGGAGGGTTGGAGGGCTACACCTTC	CATSRGGLEGYTF
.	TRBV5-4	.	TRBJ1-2	TGTGCCAGCAGCTTATCCCCCGGGACACCGAAGAATGGCTACACCTTC	CASSLSPGTPKNGYTF
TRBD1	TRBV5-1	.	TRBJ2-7	TGCGCCAGCAGCCTTGTGCTGACAGGGTCCGACGAGCAGTACTTC	CASSLVLTGSDEQYF
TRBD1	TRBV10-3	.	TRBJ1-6	TGTGCCATCAGTGAGTCTAGGGACAGGGTTCAGTCACCCCTCCACTTT	CAISESRDRVQSPLHF
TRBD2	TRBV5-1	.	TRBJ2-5	TGCGCCAGCAGCGTCACTAGCGGGGAAGGGACCCAGTACTTC	CASSVTSGEGTQYF
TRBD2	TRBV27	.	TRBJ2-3	TGTGCCAGCAGTTTCCTAGCGGGGGGCACAGATACGCAGTATTTT	CASSFLAGGTDTQYF
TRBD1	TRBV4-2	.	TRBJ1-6	TGTGCCAGCAGCCAACCCGGGACAGACGATTCACCCCTCCACTTT	CASSQPGTDDSPLHF
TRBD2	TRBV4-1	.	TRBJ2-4	TGCGCCAGCAGCCAAGGGAACCTAGCGGGGAGGGGCAAAAACATTCAGTACTTC	CASSQGNLAGRGKNIQYF
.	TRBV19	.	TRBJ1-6	TGTGCCAGTAGTATAGAGAGGCGGTCACCCCTCCACTTT	CASSIERRSPLHF
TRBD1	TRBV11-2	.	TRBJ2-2	TGTGCCAGCAGCTTATGGACAGGGGGCTTCGGGGAGCTGTTTTTT	CASSLWTGGFGELFF
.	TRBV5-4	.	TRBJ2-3	TGTGCCAGCAGCTTGGCTGAGGATACGCAGTATTTT	CASSLAEDTQYF
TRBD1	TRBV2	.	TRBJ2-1	TGTGCCAGCAACAGGGGGCCCTACAATGAGCAGTTCTTC	CASNRGPYNEQFF
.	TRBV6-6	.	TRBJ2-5	TGTGCCAGCAGCCGACTCGGTGGGGAGCCCCTCCCAGAGACCCAGTACTTC	CASSRLGGEPLPETQYF
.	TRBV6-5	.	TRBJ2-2	TGTGCCAGCAGTTACTCGCGGGGAGGCGGGGAGCTGTTTTTT	CASSYSRGGGELFF
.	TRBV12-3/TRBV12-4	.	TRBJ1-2	TGTGCCAGCAGTCTAGGGGGGCTCTATGGCTACACCTTC	CASSLGGLYGYTF
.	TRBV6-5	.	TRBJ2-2	TGTGCCAGCAGTCGGCAGGGCACCGGGGAGCTGTTTTTT	CASSRQGTGELFF
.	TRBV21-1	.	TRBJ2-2	TGTGCCAGCTCAGGTGATCCGCCGACCGGGGAGCTGTTTTTT	CASSGDPPTGELFF
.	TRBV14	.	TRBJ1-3	TGTGCCAGCAGCCAAGTCGGTCCCACAGGCTCTGGAAACACCATATATTTT	CASSQVGPTGSGNTIYF
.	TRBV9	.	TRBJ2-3	TGTGCCAGCAGCGCTTCTAGTAGCACAGATACGCAGTATTTT	CASSASSSTDTQYF
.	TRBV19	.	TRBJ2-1	TGTGCCAGTACCGGGGGTGGCTACAATGAGCAGTTCTTC	CASTGGGYNEQFF
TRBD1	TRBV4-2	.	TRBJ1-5	TGTGCCAGCAGCCGACATCCAGACCGGGACAGGGCCGTCTTTAGCAATCAGCCCCAGCATTTT	CASSRHPDRDRAVFSNQPQHF
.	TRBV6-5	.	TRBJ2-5	TGTGCCAGCAGTTACTCAGCTAGCCCAGAGACCCAGTACTTC	CASSYSASPETQYF